This T cell receptor (beta chain) was identified during a study of blood T cell repertoires in COVID-19 (dated by TCRdb to 2018 to 2020). General notes on the study: Collaborator samples came from the United States, Italy and Spain and covered acute and convalescent phases of COVID-19. The prospective study material was composed of cDNA or gDNA derived from T cells, B-cell-depleted T cells, or PBMCs. The dataset comprised deeply sampled blood TCRbeta repertoires from subjects exposed to, actively infected with, or recovered from COVID-19. The repertoires were released in a freely available public database intended as a resource for research on the immune response to SARS-CoV-2. The samples were drawn from the first 160 participants of the ongoing ImmuneRACE study and from over 950 subjects provided by 6 global collaborators. Nearly every sample came with metadata listing a de-identified subject ID, COVID-19 status, age in years and sex. Where available, HLA class I and class II types were taken from metadata supplied by the sample provider and were not determined by assay-based typing. On the study overall, not on this receptor specifically: The quantity of clinical and demographic metadata differed by source and by participant and was supplied without curation.

The immunoSEQ Assay, a bias-controlled multiplex PCR, was used to amplify TCRbeta CDR3 regions from genomic DNA. Per the source publication's procedure: Within the assay, amplification of reference gene primers was used to estimate how many nucleated cells each sample contained. Sequence reads were collapsed and filtered to measure the absolute abundance of every unique TCRbeta CDR3 rearrangement. For each sample, productive Simpson clonality was calculated by taking the square root of Simpson's diversity index across productive rearrangements. TCRdb took over this immuneACCESS table, retaining in-frame rearrangements with V and J assigned. Such tables are incomplete; in checked studies, under half of the missing clones stem from an unresolved V gene, and the remainder is unexplained. The DNA gave D and trimming, while V, J and clone size come from that table. This sample comprises some 250,000 clones, around nine tenths of them detected only once. The ten biggest clones cover under 9% of the sample.

Whole blood was collected in K2EDTA tubes by collaborating institutions according to the institutions' own protocols. For TCRbeta analysis, collaborators shipped samples in one of three forms: frozen whole blood, isolated PBMCs, or DNA extracted from either of those sample types. Including the terminal cysteine and phenylalanine, the CDR3 comprises 16 residues. Solely the CDR3 DNA is kept, with 48 bases framed from the first base. With respect to this clone: The antigen it binds to is not known. Per-base quality was not reported, and no clone a single base away is much larger than it.

The chain was built from TRBV21-1 and TRBJ2-5; TRBD2 is the table's D call, not checked against the DNA. TRBV21-1 is a documented pseudogene. The sequenced material came from peripheral blood. This receptor was identified in a woman aged 70 to 79 with active or convalescent COVID-19. Read as DNA, the sequence is TGTGCCAGCAGCACCCTTAGAGGGGGGGACGGGGAGACCCAGTACTTC. It is translated as CASSTLRGGDGETQYF.